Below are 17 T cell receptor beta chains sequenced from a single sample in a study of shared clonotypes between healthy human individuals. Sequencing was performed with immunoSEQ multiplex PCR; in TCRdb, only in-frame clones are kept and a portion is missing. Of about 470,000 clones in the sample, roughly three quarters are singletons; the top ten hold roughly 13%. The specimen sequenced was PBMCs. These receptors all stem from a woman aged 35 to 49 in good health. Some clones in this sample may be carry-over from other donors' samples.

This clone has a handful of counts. The CDR3, as DNA: TGCAGCGTTGTTAGTACCCTCGAGCAGTACTTC. Its protein product is CSVVSTLEQYF. The rearrangement joins TRBV29-1 to TRBJ2-7; D gene uncertain. The CDR3 spans 11 residues. The germline CDR1 and CDR2 sequences are SQVTM and ANQGSEA. Trimming removed 4 bases at V and 6 bases at J, with 10 bases between.

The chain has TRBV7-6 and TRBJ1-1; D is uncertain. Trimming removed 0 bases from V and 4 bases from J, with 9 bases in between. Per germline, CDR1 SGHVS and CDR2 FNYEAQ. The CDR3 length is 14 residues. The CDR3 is CASSLAGPGTEAFF. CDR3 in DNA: TGTGCCAGCAGCTTAGCGGGTCCTGGCACTGAAGCTTTCTTT.

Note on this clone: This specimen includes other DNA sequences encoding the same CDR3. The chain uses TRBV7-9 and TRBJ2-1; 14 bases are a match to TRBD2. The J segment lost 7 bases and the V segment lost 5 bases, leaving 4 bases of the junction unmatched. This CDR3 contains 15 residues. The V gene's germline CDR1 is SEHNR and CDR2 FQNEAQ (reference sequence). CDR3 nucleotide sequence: TGTGCCAGCAGCCCCAGGACTAGCGGGAGGAATGAGCAGTTCTTC. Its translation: CASSPRTSGRNEQFF.

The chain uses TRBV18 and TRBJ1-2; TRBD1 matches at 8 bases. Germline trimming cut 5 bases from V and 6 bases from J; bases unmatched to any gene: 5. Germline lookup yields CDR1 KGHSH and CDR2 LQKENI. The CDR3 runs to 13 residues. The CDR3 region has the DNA TGTGCCAGCTCAAAAACGGACAGGGATGGCTACACCTTC. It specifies CASSKTDRDGYTF.

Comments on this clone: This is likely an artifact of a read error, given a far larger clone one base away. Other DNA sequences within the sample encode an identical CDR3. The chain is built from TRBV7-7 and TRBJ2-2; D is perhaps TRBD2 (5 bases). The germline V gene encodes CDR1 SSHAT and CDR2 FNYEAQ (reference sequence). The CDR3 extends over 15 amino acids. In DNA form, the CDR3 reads TGCGCTAGCAGCCCCCAGGACTCGAACACCGGGGAGCTGTTTTTT. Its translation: CASSPQDSNTGELFF.

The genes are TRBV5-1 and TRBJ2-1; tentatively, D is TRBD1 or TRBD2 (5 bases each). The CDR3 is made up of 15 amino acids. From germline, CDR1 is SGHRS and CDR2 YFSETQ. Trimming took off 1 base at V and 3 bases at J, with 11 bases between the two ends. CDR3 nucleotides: TGCGCCAGCAGCTTGTGGGGGACCTACTACAATGAGCAGTTCTTC. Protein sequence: CASSLWGTYYNEQFF.

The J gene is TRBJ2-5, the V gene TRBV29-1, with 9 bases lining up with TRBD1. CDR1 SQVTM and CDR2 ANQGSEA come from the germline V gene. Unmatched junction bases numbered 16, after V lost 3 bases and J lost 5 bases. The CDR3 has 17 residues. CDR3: CSVETGGRTGGWETQYF. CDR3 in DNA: TGCAGCGTTGAGACGGGCGGGCGCACAGGGGGCTGGGAGACCCAGTACTTC.

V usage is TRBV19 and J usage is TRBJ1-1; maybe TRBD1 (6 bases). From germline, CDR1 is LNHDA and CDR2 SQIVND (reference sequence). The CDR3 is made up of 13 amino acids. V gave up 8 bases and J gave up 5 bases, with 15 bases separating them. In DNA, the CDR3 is TGTGCCAGTCTCCGAGGGGGGCGAACTGAAGCTTTCTTT. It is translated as CASLRGGRTEAFF.

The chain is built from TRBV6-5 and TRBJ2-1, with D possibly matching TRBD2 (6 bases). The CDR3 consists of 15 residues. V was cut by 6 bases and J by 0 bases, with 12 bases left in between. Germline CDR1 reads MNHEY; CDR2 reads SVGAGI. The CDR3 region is CASSSLATSYNEQFF. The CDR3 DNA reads TGTGCCAGCAGCTCACTAGCTACCTCCTACAATGAGCAGTTCTTC.

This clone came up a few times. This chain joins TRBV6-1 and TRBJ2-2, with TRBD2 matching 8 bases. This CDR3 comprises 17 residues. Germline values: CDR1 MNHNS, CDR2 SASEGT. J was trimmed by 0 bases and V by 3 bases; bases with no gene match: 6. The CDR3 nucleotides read TGTGCCAGCAGTGATCCGCGGGAGGCCTCGAACACCGGGGAGCTGTTTTTT. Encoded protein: CASSDPREASNTGELFF.

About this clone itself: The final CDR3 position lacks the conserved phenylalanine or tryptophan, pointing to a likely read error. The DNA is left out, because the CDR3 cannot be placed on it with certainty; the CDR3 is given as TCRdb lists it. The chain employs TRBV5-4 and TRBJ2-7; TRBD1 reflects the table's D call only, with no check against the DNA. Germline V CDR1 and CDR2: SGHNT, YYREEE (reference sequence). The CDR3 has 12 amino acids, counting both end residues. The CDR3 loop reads CASSLDDRDVIL.

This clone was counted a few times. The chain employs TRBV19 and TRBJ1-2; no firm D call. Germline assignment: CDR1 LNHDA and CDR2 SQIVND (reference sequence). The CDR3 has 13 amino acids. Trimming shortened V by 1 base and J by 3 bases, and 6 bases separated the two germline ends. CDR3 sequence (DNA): TGTGCCAGTAGTATAGGCAAGGACTATGGCTACACCTTC. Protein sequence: CASSIGKDYGYTF.

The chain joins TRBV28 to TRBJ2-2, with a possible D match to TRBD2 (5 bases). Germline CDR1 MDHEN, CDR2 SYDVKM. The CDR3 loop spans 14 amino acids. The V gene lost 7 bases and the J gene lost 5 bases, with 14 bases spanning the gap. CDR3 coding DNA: TGTGCCAGCACGGATGCGGGCAGGACCGGGGAGCTGTTTTTT. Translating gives CASTDAGRTGELFF.

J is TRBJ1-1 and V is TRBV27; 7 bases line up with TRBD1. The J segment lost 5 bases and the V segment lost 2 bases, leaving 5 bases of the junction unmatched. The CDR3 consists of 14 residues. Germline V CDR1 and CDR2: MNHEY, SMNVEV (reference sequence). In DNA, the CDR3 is TGTGCCAGCAGTTTAAAACAGGGGAGGACTGAAGCTTTCTTT. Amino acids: CASSLKQGRTEAFF.

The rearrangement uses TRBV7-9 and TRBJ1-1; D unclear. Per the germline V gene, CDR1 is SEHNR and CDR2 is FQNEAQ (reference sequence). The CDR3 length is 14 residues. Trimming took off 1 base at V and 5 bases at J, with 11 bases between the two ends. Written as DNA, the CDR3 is TGTGCCAGCAGCTTAGGGCCCGGCCGGACTGAAGCTTTCTTT. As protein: CASSLGPGRTEAFF.

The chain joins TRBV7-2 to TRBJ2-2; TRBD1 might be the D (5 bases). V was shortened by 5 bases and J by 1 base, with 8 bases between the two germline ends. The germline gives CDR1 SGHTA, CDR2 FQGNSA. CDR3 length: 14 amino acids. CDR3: CASSPDRNTGELFF. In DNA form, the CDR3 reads TGTGCCAGCAGCCCAGACAGGAACACCGGGGAGCTGTTTTTT.

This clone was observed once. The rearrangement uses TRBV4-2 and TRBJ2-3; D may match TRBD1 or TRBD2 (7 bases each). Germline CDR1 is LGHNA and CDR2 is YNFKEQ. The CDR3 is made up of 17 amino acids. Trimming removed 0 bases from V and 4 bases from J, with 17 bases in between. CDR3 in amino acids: CASSQDPEGGGADTQYF. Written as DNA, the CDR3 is TGTGCCAGCAGCCAAGATCCGGAGGGAGGGGGCGCAGATACGCAGTATTTT.